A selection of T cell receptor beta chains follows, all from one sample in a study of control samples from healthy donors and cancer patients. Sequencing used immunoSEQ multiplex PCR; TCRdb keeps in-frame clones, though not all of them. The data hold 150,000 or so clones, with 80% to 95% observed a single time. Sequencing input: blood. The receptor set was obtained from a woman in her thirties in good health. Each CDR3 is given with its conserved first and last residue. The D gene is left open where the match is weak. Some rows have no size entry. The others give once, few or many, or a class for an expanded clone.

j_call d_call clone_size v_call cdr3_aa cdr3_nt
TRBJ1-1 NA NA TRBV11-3 CASSPGIQNTEAFF TGTGCCAGCAGCCCAGGGATACAGAACACTGAAGCTTTCTTT
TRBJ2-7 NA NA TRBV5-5 CASSPNAGSGEQYF TGTGCCAGCAGCCCTAACGCAGGGTCTGGCGAGCAGTACTTC
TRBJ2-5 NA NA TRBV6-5 CASSQGGSQETQYF TGTGCCAGCAGTCAGGGGGGATCACAAGAGACCCAGTACTTC
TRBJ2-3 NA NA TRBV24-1 CATSEGAQDTQYF TGTGCCACCAGTGAGGGAGCGCAAGATACGCAGTATTTT
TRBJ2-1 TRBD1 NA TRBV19 CASSRDRYNEQFF TGTGCCAGTAGTAGGGACAGGTACAATGAGCAGTTCTTC
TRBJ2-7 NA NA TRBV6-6 CASSYSRPGATYEQYF TGTGCCAGCAGTTACTCCCGACCGGGGGCAACCTACGAGCAGTACTTC
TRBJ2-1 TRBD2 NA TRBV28 CASSVLGGRQFF TGTGCCAGCAGCGTCTTAGGCGGGAGACAGTTCTTC
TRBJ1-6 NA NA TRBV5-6 CASSLYSAGSSYNSPLHF TGTGCCAGCAGCTTGTATTCGGCAGGGAGCTCCTATAATTCACCCCTCCACTTT
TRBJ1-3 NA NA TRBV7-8 CASSLGRSGDTIYF TGTGCCAGCAGCTTAGGGCGCTCCGGAGACACCATATATTTT
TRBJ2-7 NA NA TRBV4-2 CASSQARARPGDPEQYF TGTGCCAGCAGCCAAGCGCGCGCGCGCCCGGGGGACCCCGAGCAGTACTTC
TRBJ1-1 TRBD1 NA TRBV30 CAWRGGQGARGTEAFF TGTGCCTGGAGGGGGGGACAGGGGGCGAGGGGCACTGAAGCTTTCTTT
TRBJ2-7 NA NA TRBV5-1 CASSLSSTGSYEQYF TGCGCCAGCAGCTTGTCCTCGACAGGCTCATACGAGCAGTACTTC
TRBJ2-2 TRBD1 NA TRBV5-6 CASSPRTGLAGELFF TGTGCCAGCAGCCCAAGGACAGGCCTGGCCGGGGAGCTGTTTTTT
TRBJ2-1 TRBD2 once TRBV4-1 CASSEQPAGVAYNEQFF TGCGCCAGCAGCGAGCAACCCGCGGGGGTTGCGTACAATGAGCAGTTCTTC
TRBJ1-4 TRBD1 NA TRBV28 CASSFHTGGSSEKLFF TGTGCCAGCAGTTTCCATACAGGGGGTTCTAGTGAAAAACTGTTTTTT
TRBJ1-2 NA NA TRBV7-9 CASSLVVPRYGYTF TGTGCCAGCAGCTTAGTGGTCCCCCGCTACGGCTACACCTTC
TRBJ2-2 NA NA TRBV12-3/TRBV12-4 CASSAVRGELFF TGTGCCAGCAGCGCAGTTAGGGGGGAGCTGTTTTTT
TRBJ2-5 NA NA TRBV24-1 CATSDPGQPTYHRQETQYF TGTGCCACCAGTGATCCCGGACAACCAACATACCATCGTCAAGAGACCCAGTACTTC
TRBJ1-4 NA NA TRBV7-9 CASSLVRVTTTNEKLFF TGTGCCAGCAGCTTAGTCCGGGTCACCACAACTAATGAAAAACTGTTTTTT
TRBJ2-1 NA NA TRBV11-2 CASSPGGTSSYNEQFF TGTGCCAGCAGCCCCGGGGGCACGAGCTCCTACAATGAGCAGTTCTTC
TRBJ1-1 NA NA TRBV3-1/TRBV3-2 CASSQFSGDQAFF TGTGCCAGCAGCCAATTCTCGGGGGACCAAGCTTTCTTT
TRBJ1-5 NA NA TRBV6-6 CASSYPEEGQPQHF TGTGCCAGCAGTTACCCGGAGGAGGGCCAGCCCCAGCATTTT
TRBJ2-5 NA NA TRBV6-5 CASSYPSSGETQYF TGTGCCAGCAGTTACCCCTCAAGCGGAGAGACCCAGTACTTC
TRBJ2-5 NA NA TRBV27 CASSSLAHRETQYF TGTGCCAGCAGTTCACTCGCCCACAGAGAGACCCAGTACTTC
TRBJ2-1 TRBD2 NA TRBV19 CASSITSGLWDEQFF TGTGCCAGTAGTATAACTAGCGGGTTGTGGGATGAGCAGTTCTTC
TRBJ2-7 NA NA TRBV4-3 CASSQAPTSYEQYF TGCGCCAGCAGCCAAGCCCCGACCTCCTACGAGCAGTACTTC
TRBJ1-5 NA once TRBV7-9 CASSLEGGLGTNQPQHF TGTGCCAGCAGCTTAGAAGGGGGACTGGGAACGAATCAGCCCCAGCATTTT
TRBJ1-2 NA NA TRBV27 CASHGWGESRGGYTF TGTGCCAGCCACGGGTGGGGGGAATCGCGAGGAGGCTACACCTTC
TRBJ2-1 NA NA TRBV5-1 CASSLYSRVSYNEQFF TGCGCCAGCAGCTTGTATAGCAGAGTCTCCTACAATGAGCAGTTCTTC
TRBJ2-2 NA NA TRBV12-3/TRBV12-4 CASRIHTGELFF TGTGCCAGCAGGATACACACCGGGGAGCTGTTTTTT
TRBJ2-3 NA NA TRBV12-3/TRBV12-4 CASRGTSLKYF TGTGCCAGCAGGGGGACCTCCCTCAAGTATTTT
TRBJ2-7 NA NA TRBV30 CAWSVEGRYEQYF TGTGCCTGGAGTGTAGAGGGAAGGTACGAGCAGTACTTC
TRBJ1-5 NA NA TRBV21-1 CASSKGWDRDRFGNQPQHF TGTGCCAGCAGCAAGGGTTGGGACAGGGATCGATTTGGCAATCAGCCCCAGCATTTT
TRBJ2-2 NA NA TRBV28 CAGGSGVWTGELFF TGTGCCGGGGGGTCAGGGGTTTGGACCGGGGAGCTGTTTTTT
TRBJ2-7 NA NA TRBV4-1 CASSQVEGAYEQYF TGCGCCAGCAGCCAAGTTGAGGGAGCCTACGAGCAGTACTTC
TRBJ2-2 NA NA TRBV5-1 CASSSSGTFFTGELFF TGCGCCAGCAGCTCCTCCGGGACTTTTTTCACCGGGGAGCTGTTTTTT
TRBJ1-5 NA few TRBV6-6 CASSKTVPNQPQHF TGTGCCAGCAGTAAGACAGTTCCCAATCAGCCCCAGCATTTT
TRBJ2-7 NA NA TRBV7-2 CASSLDGVGEQYF TGTGCCAGCAGCTTAGATGGGGTTGGCGAGCAGTACTTC
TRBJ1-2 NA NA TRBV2 CASSVQGSFYGYTF TGTGCCAGCAGTGTCCAGGGAAGTTTCTATGGCTACACCTTC
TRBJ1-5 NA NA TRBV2 CASSEGLNQPQHF TGTGCCAGCAGTGAAGGCCTCAATCAGCCCCAGCATTTT
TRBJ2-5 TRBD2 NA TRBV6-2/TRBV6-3 CASSSILAGEGQETQYF TGTGCCAGCAGTTCAATACTAGCGGGAGAGGGGCAAGAGACCCAGTACTTC
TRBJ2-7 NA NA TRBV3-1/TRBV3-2 CASSQDGYEQYF TGTGCCAGCAGCCAAGATGGGTACGAGCAGTACTTC
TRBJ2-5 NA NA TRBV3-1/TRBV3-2 CASSLPLYESSEETQYF TGTGCCAGCAGCCTTCCCTTATACGAGTCGTCTGAAGAGACCCAGTACTTC